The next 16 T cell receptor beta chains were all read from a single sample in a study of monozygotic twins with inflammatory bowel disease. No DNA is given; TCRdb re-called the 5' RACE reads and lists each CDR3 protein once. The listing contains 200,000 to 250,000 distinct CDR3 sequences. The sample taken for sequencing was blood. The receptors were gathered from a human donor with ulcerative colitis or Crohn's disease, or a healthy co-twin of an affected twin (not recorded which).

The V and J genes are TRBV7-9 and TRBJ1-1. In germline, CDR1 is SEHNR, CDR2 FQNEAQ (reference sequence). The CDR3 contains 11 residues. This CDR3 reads CASSPSTGAFF.

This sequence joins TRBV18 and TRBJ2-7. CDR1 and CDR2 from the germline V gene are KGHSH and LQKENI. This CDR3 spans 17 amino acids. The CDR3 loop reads CASSPLRVNSHSYEQYF.

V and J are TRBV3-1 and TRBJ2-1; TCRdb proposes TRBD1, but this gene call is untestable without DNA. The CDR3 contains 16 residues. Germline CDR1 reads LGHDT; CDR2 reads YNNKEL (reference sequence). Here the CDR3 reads CASSSTGPWGYNEQFF.

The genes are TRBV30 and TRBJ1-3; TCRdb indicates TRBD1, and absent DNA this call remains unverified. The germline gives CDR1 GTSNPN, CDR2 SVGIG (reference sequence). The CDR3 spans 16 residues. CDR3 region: CAWVPWGTHSGNTIYF.

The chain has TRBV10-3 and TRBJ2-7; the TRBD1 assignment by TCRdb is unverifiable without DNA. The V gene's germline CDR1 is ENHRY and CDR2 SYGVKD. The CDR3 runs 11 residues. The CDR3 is CAITPGGEQYF.

CDR3 region: CASSPVGYTGELFF. This sequence joins TRBV18 and TRBJ2-2. Germline values: CDR1 KGHSH, CDR2 LQKENI. The CDR3 runs 14 residues.

CDR3 residues: CASSQDYHEQFF. The rearrangement joins TRBV4-2 to TRBJ2-1. The CDR3 has 12 residues. Germline V CDR1 and CDR2: LGHNA, YNFKEQ.

This CDR3 is CSSSGSSKNEQFF. This chain links TRBV20-1 with TRBJ2-1; TCRdb gives TRBD2 as the D gene, but with no DNA this cannot be confirmed. This CDR3 contains 13 residues. The V gene's germline CDR1 is DFQATT and CDR2 SNEGSKA (reference sequence).

This chain's CDR3 is CATSQYLPGSDYEQYF. This chain joins TRBV15 and TRBJ2-7; the TCRdb D gene call, TRBD2, has no DNA to confirm it. The CDR3 totals 16 residues. Germline-derived CDR1 and CDR2 are LNHNV and YYDKDF (reference sequence).

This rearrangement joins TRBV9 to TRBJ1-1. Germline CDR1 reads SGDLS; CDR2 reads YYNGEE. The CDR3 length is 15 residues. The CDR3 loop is CASSVNGLSNTEAFF.

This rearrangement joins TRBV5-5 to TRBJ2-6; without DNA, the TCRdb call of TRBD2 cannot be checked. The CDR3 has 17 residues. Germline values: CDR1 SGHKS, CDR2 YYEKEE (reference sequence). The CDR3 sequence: CASSSLAGGSGANVLTF.

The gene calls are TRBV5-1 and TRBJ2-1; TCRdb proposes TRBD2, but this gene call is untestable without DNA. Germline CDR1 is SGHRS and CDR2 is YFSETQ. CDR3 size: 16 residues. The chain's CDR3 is CAGRLAGALSYNEQFF.

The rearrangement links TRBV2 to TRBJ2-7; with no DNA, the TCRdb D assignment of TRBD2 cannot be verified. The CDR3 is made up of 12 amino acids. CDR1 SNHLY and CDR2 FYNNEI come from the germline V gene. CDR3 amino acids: CAWAGGTYEQYF.

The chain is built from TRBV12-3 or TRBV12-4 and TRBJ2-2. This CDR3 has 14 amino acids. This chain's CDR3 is CASSLAWATGELFF.

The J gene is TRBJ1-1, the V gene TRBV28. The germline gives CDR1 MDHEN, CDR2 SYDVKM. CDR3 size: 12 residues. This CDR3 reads CASSLAQREAFF. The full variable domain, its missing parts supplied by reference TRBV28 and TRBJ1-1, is DVKVTQSSRYLVKRTGEKVFLECVQDMDHENMFWYRQDPGLGLRLIYFSYDVKMKEKGDIPEGYSVSREKKERFSLILESASTNQTSMYLCASSLAQREAFFGQGTRLTVV.

The CDR3 spells CASSLEASGVNEKLFF. J is TRBJ1-4 and V is TRBV5-1; TCRdb designates TRBD1, a call that cannot be tested without DNA. Per the germline V gene, CDR1 is SGHRS and CDR2 is YFSETQ. This CDR3 comprises 16 residues.